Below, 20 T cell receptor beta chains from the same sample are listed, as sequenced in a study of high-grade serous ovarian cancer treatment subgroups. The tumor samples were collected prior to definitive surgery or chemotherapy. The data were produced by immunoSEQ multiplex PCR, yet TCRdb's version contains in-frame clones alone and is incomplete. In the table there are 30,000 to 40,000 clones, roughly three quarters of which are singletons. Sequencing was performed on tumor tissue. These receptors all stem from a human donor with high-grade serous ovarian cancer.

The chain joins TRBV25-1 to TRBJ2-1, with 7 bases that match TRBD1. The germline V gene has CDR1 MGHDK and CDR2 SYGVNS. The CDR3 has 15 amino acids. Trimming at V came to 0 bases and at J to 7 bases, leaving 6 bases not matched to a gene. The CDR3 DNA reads TGTGCCAGCAGTGAATATCCCAACAGGGGAAATGAGCAGTTCTTC. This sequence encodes CASSEYPNRGNEQFF.

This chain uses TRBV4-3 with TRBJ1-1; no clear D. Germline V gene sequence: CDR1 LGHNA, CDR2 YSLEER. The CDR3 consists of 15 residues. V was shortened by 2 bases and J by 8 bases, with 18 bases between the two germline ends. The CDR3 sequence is CASSQFPPTPGEAFF. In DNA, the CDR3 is TGCGCCAGCAGCCAATTCCCTCCAACCCCCGGGGAAGCTTTCTTT.

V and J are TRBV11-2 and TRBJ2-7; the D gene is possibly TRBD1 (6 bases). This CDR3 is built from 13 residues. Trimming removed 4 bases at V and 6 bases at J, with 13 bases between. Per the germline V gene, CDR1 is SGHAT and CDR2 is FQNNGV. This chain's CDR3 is CASSSTGFAEQYF. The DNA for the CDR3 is TGTGCCAGCAGCTCCACAGGGTTTGCCGAGCAGTACTTC.

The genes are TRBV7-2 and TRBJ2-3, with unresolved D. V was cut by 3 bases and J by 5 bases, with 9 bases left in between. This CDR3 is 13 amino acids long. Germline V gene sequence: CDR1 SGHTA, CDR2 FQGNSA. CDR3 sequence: CASSFTLLDTQYF. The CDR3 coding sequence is TGTGCCAGCAGCTTCACCCTATTAGATACGCAGTATTTT.

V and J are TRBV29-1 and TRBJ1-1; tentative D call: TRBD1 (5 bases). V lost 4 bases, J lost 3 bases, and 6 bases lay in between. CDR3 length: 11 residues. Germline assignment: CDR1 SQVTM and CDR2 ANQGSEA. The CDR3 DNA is TGCAGCGTTGGAGGGGACACTGAAGCTTTCTTT. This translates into CSVGGDTEAFF.

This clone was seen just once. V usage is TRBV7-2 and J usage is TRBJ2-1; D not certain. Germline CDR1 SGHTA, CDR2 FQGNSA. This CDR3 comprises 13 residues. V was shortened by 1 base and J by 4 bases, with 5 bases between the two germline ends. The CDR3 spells CASSLDLYNEQFF. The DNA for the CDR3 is TGTGCCAGCAGCTTAGACCTTTACAATGAGCAGTTCTTC. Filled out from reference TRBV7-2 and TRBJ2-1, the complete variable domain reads GAGVSQSPSNKVTEKGKDVELRCDPISGHTALYWYRQSLGQGLEFLIYFQGNSAPDKSGLPSDRFSAERTGGSVSTLTIQRTQQEDSAVYLCASSLDLYNEQFFGPGTRLTVL.

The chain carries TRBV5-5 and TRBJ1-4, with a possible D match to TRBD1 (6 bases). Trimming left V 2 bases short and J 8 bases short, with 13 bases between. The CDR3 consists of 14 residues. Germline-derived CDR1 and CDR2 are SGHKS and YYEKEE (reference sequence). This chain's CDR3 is CASSFGGAGEKLFF. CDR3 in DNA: TGTGCCAGCAGCTTTGGGGGGGCTGGCGAAAAACTGTTTTTT.

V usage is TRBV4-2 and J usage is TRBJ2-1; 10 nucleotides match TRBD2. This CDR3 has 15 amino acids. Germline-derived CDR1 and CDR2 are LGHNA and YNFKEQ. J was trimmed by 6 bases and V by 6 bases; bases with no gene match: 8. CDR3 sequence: CASSLVASGSNEQFF. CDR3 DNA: TGTGCCAGCAGTCTAGTCGCTAGCGGGAGCAATGAGCAGTTCTTC.

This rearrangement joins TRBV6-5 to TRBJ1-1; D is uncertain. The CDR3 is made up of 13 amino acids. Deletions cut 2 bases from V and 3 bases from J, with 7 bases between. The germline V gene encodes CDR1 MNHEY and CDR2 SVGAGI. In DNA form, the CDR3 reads TGTGCCAGCAGTTACAGGCGGGACACTGAAGCTTTCTTT. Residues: CASSYRRDTEAFF.

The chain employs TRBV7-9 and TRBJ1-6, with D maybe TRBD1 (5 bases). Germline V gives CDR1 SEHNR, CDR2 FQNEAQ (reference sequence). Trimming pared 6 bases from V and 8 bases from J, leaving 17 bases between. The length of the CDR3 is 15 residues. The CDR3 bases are TGTGCCAGCAGGAGAGGAGGGGAGGCCCATTCACCCCTCCACTTT. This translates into CASRRGGEAHSPLHF.

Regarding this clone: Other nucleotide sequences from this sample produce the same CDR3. This CDR3 reads CASSRGQGREKLFF. The CDR3 nucleotides read TGTGCCAGCAGTAGGGGACAGGGGCGCGAAAAACTGTTTTTT. The gene calls are TRBV28 and TRBJ1-4, with 10 positions matching TRBD1. J gave up 8 bases and V 5 bases, and 5 bases lay outside the gene matches. The germline V gene has CDR1 MDHEN and CDR2 SYDVKM. CDR3 length: 14 residues.

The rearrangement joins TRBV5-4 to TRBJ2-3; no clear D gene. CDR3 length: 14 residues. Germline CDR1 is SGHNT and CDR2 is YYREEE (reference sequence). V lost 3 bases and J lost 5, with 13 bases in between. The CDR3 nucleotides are TGTGCCAGCAGCTCCCCTTTAGTGGGAGATACGCAGTATTTT. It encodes CASSSPLVGDTQYF.

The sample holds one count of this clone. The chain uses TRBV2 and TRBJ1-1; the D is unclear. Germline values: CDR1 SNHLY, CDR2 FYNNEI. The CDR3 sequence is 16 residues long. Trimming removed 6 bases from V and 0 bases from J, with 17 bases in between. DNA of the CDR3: TGTGCCAGCAGCACCCCAAAACAGAAAGTGAACACTGAAGCTTTCTTT. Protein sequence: CASSTPKQKVNTEAFF. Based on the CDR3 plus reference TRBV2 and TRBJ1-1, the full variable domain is EPEVTQTPSHQVTQMGQEVILRCVPISNHLYFYWYRQILGQKVEFLVSFYNNEISEKSEIFDDQFSVERPDGSNFTLKIRSTKLEDSAMYFCASSTPKQKVNTEAFFGQGTRLTVV.

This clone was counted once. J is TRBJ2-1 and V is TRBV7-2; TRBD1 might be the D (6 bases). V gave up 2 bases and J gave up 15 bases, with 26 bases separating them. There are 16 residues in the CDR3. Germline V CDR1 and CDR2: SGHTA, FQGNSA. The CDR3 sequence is CASSLSNRVGPMERFF. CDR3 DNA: TGTGCCAGCAGCTTAAGTAACAGGGTCGGTCCAATGGAAAGGTTCTTC. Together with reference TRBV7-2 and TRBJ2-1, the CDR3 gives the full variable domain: GAGVSQSPSNKVTEKGKDVELRCDPISGHTALYWYRQSLGQGLEFLIYFQGNSAPDKSGLPSDRFSAERTGGSVSTLTIQRTQQEDSAVYLCASSLSNRVGPMERFFGPGTRLTVL.

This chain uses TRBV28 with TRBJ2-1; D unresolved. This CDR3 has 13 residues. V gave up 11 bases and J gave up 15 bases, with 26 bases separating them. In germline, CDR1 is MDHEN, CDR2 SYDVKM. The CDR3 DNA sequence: TGTGCCGCCAGCAGTAACACCCCCCCAATCACGTTCTTC. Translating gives CAASSNTPPITFF.

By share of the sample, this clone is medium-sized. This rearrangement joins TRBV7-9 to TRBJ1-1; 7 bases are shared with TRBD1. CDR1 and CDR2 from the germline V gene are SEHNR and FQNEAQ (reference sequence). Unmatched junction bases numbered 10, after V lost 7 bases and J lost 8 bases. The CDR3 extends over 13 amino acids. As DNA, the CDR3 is TGTGCCAGCATGCCAGGGGGGGCTCTCGAAGCTTTCTTT. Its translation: CASMPGGALEAFF.

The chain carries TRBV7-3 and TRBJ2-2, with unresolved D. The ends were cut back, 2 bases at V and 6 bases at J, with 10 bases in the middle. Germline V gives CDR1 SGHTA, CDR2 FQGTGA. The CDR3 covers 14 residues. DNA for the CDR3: TGTGCCAGCAGCTTAGCGGCAGGCCCCGGGGAGCTGTTTTTT. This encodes CASSLAAGPGELFF.

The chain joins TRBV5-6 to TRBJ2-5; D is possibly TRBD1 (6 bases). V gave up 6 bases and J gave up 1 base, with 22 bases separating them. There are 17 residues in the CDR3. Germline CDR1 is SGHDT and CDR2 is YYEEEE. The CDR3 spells CASTLLQGNAIQETQYF. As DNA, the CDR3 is TGTGCCAGCACCCTACTACAGGGAAATGCTATCCAAGAGACCCAGTACTTC.

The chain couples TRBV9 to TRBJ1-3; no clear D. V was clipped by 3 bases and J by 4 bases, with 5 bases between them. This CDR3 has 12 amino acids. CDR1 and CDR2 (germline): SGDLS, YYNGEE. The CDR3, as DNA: TGTGCCAGCAGCGCCGCCGGAAACACCATATATTTT. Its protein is CASSAAGNTIYF.

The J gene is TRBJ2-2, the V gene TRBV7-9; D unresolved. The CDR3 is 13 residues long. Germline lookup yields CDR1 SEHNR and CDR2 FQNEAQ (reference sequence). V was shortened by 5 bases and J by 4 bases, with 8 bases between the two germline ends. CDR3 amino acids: CASSREITGELFF. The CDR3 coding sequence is TGTGCCAGCAGCCGCGAAATCACCGGGGAGCTGTTTTTT.